This TCR beta chain was found in a study of blood T cell repertoires in COVID-19. Trimming stripped 9 bases from V and 5 bases from J, with 19 bases between. Germline V CDR1 and CDR2: LNHDA, SQIVND (reference sequence). This CDR3 comprises 15 residues. Here immunoSEQ multiplex PCR was the method, and the copy in TCRdb shows in-frame clones only, minus some. This table holds about 140,000 clones, roughly 78% found once. The chain has TRBV19 and TRBJ1-4, with D unresolved. This receptor was identified in a man in his sixties with acute or convalescent COVID-19. Sequenced: peripheral blood. In DNA form, the CDR3 reads TGTGCCAGCCCAACTCACTTGGGGAGGAATGAAAAACTGTTTTTT. It yields the protein CASPTHLGRNEKLFF.